This entry features one TCR beta chain sequence. The antigen it binds to is not known. This record belongs to a study of cytomegalovirus exposure and HLA in healthy donors (dated by TCRdb to 2016 to 2017). For context, the study as a whole: In an earlier analysis of about 560 of the donors, under 300 Gb of sequence data and 120 million or so unique TCR beta sequences from roughly 200 million T cells were reported. Approximately 300 gigabases of sequencing data and around 80 million unique TCR sequences made up an early release that covered under 750 HLA-typed donors. Of the approximately 400 genotyped donors, roughly 80% fell in the genetic ancestry cluster associated with self-reported Caucasian donors. The study aimed to test whether cataloging public T cell receptors could reveal signatures of past pathogen exposure. The study used immunosequencing to profile the T cell repertoires of approximately 690 subjects and linked those repertoires to cytomegalovirus serostatus. A separate validation cohort of roughly 110 different subjects was used in addition to the approximately 610-subject first cohort. To predict cytomegalovirus infection status, the study combined high-throughput TCR immunosequencing, statistical association of individual TCRs with disease status, and machine learning. A later analysis re-analyzed previously published TCR beta repertoires from 650 to 800 donors and added high-resolution HLA genotyping to study TCR occurrence patterns. The later analysis used no new phenotypic data to find candidate immune exposures, relying instead on TCR beta sequences and their occurrence across donors. An earlier analysis of 587 of the donors applied high-throughput TCR beta sequencing to assess whether each TCR beta V gene segment acted as functional or pseudogenic. Donor age, sex, ethnicity and CMV serostatus were compiled alongside the repertoire data. A later genetic analysis used genome-wide SNP genotypes for 398 of the 666 donors, treating that subset as a discovery cohort. All discovery cohort repertoires had been generated on a single sequencing platform. HLA typing covered class I and class II loci at four-digit resolution. The number of typed donors differed by locus: about 620-640 for A, B, C, DRB1 and DQB1; 522 for DQA1; some 590 for DPA1; and some 450 for DPB1. Several DR-DQ haplotypes were handled as single units for association and clustering, since linkage in the cohort was strong. Across approximately 400 genotyped donors of the cohort, an average of about 200,000 unique TCR beta nucleotide sequences per donor were sequenced, and roughly a sixth of those sequences were non-productive. What the research found in general, with its limitations: In an earlier analysis of about 540 of the donors, most TCR beta V segments were observed in productive rearrangements about 87% or about 30% of the time, broadly matching IMGT annotations. In vitro tests confirmed that a few of the cytomegalovirus-associated TCR beta chains recognize cytomegalovirus antigens. In a later analysis, most CMV-associated TCR beta chains were found to appear HLA-restricted, with HLA associations seemingly driven largely by CMV exposure. Across donors, most TCR sequences were observed very rarely, whereas some public TCRs were present in many individuals. According to a later genetic analysis, donors in an Asian-associated ancestry cluster had fewer N-insertions in productive TCRs than the approximately 690-donor mean. Roughly 15 rarely observed V segments, including chromosome 9 orphons, were excluded from the earlier analysis of approximately 500 of the donors because counts were too low. Linkage disequilibrium might explain the correlated functional status among segregating V segments, but an unknown experimental factor could not be ruled out. Specific HLA alleles were associated with 15,000 to 20,000 TCR beta sequences at a false discovery rate of 0.05 in a later analysis. Immune exposure information for the cohort was limited to CMV serostatus. Because HLA typing was missing for some donors at each locus, association tests included only the typed subset. Cytomegalovirus status was reported to be diagnosed by the classifier with high specificity and sensitivity in both the original and validation cohorts. The study gave a list of more than 150 TCR beta chains associated with cytomegalovirus. In a later analysis, the rate of TCR association differed among HLA loci, with DRB1 alleles having the most associated TCRs and HLA-C alleles having the fewest. This cohort had only TCR beta chains sequenced, and the lack of alpha or paired-chain data limited which features could be detected. A later analysis found that HLA-associated TCR beta chains were more clonally expanded and had lower generation probabilities than equally common non-associated chains. A further reported finding was that TCR beta sequences accurately predicted the HLA-A and HLA-B alleles for most subjects in the first cohort. An association between a missense DCLRE1C variant and V-gene and J-gene trimming of TCR beta chains was found in a later genetic analysis and replicated in an independent cohort. A cluster of highly shared sequence variants was judged likely to represent a technical artifact of the sequencing pipeline. Presence/absence analyses assumed roughly uniform sequencing depth across donors, an assumption that may not hold. It was suggested by the authors that the approach could potentially be generalized to other disease states and immunological phenotypes. Several of the top co-occurrence clusters appeared to be linked to parvovirus B19, influenza, CMV and Epstein-Barr virus, according to a later analysis. When HLA alleles, especially DR and DQ, strongly co-occurred, TCR associations were difficult to assign to individual alleles. Some IMGT-functional V segments, including TRBV6-2 and TRBV6-3, could not be distinguished by the 87-base-pair reads and were therefore excluded.

Library creation used the immunoSEQ multiplex PCR assay. For the multiplex PCR, a mixture combining 60 forward primers for TCR Vbeta segments and 13 reverse primers for TCR Jbeta segments was used. A multiplex PCR assay on genomic DNA amplified the CDR3 region of rearranged TCR beta genes. The Illumina HiSeq System was used to sequence the amplified TCR beta libraries as 87-base-pair reads. The published analysis was carried out like this. Across the 500 to 850 repertoires, a later analysis counted tens of millions of unique TCR beta chains, 8.5 million to 12 million of which were shared by at least two donors. A nearest-neighbor algorithm error-corrected the raw reads and collapsed the reads into unique sequences, merging closely related sequences to remove PCR and sequencing errors. CDR3 sequences were aligned to IMGT reference sequences to assign V, D and J gene segments. For a sequence to be retained, a match of at least six nucleotides to both a V gene segment and a J gene segment was required. Rearrangements were classified as productive when the CDR3 lacked stop codons and remained in frame with V and J, and all other rearrangements were classified as non-productive. CDR3 was defined according to IMGT convention as the region running from the second conserved V-encoded cysteine to the conserved J-encoded phenylalanine. Sequences without an unambiguous match to a single V gene segment were excluded from the earlier analysis of 587 of the donors. In an earlier analysis of a few hundred of the donors, a V segment was called functional when productive rearrangements were above 56.7%, and segregating when the standard deviation between donors exceeded 5%. A statistical classification framework was built for diagnosing cytomegalovirus status from the catalog of TCR beta chain sequences. A later analysis assigned V and J genes by comparing TCR nucleotide sequences with IMGT/GENE-DB human TR gene sequences. The TCRdist pipeline was used in a later analysis to assign CDR3 sequences and most-parsimonious VDJ recombination scenarios. In a later analysis, each TCR beta chain was defined by its CDR3 amino acid sequence together with its V-gene family, and reads without a unique V-gene family were excluded. In a later analysis, 450 to 600 highly shared, low-generation-probability nucleotide sequences were removed to address suspected cross-contamination and a sequencing artifact. In a later analysis, a clonal expansion index for each public chain was calculated from normalized within-repertoire ranks of inferred template counts. In a later analysis, generation probabilities were computed using a VDJ recombination model fitted to out-of-frame rearrangements, and the results were checked against IGoR. A later analysis scored TCR-TCR, TCR-HLA and TCR-CMV co-occurrence with hypergeometric tests, applying a repertoire-size bias correction to TCR pairs. In a later analysis, false discovery rates were estimated by permuting HLA or CMV assignments 20 times. In a later analysis, co-occurring TCRs were grouped using DBSCAN, and TCRdist sequence similarity was added for clustering within HLA-allele-positive subsets. Repertoires with fewer than 30,000 or more than 120,000 public chains, plus five repertoires with anomalous nucleotide sharing, were excluded from co-occurrence clustering. The table comes from immuneACCESS by way of TCRdb, which keeps in-frame sequences with V and J called. Part of the clones is missing from these tables; in studies checked, under half for an unresolved V gene and the rest for unknown reasons. Clone size and V and J calls were adopted from that table, with D and trimming inferred from the DNA. The sample has approximately 80,000 clones on record. Around 1.2% of the sample is in the top ten clones.

In total, around 600 healthy bone marrow donors made up the cohort. All cohort members were sampled while nominally healthy, although unrecorded immune exposures were likely present. The donor was CMV seronegative and was included in the group of a few hundred seronegative cohort members. A peripheral blood sample was provided by each donor, and peripheral blood mononuclear cells were used for TCR beta sequencing. The Qiagen DNeasy Blood Extraction Kit was used to extract genomic DNA from the blood cell samples. The CDR3 contains 14 residues, cysteine and phenylalanine counted. Only the CDR3 DNA is retained, 42 bases long and in frame from the first base. CDR1 and CDR2 are drawn from the germline V gene (reference sequence): LNHDA, SQIVND. V loses 6 bases of germline sequence and J loses 0 bases, and the interval between the two ends is 11 bases.

The source is a woman in her twenties or thirties in good health and CMV-seronegative. Sequenced: PBMCs. This chain is built from TRBV19 and TRBJ1-1; D gene: possibly TRBD1, on 6 matching bases. The CDR3 region: CASRLQGMNTEAFF. The DNA is as follows: TGTGCCAGTAGGCTACAGGGAATGAACACTGAAGCTTTCTTT. Reference TRBV19 and TRBJ1-1 proteins supply the regions before and after the CDR3; the full variable domain is: DGGITQSPKYLFRKEGQNVTLSCEQNLNHDAMYWYRQDPGQGLRLIYYSQIVNDFQKGDIAEGYSVSREKKESFPLTVTSAQKNPTAFYLCASRLQGMNTEAFFGQGTRLTVV.